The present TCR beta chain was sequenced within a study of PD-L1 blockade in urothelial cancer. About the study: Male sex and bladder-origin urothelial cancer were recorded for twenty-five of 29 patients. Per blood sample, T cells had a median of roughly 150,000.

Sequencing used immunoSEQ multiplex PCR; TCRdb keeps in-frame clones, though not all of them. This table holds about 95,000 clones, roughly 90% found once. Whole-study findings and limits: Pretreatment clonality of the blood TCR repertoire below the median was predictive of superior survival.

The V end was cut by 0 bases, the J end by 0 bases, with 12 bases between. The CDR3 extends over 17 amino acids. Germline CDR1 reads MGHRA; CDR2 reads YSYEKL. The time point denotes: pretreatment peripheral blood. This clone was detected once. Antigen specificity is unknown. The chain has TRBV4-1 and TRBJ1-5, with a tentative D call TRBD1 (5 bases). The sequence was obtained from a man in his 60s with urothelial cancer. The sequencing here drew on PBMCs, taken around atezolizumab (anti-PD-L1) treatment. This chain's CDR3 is CASSQESRVYSNQPQHF. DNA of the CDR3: TGCGCCAGCAGCCAAGAATCCAGGGTTTATAGCAATCAGCCCCAGCATTTT.